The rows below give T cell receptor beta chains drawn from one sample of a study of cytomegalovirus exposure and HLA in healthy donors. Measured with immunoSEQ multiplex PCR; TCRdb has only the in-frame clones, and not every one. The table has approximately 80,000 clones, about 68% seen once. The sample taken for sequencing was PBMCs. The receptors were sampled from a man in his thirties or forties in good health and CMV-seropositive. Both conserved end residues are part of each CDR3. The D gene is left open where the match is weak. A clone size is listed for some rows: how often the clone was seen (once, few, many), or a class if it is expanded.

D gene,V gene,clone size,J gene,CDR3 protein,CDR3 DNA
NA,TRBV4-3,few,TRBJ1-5,CASSQEAQGPQPQHF,TGCGCCAGCAGCCAAGAGGCGCAGGGGCCTCAGCCCCAGCATTTT
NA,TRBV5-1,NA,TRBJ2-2,CASSLGVSGELFF,TGCGCCAGCAGCTTGGGAGTGTCCGGGGAGCTGTTTTTT
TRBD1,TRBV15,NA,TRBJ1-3,CAIGTASGNTIYF,TGTGCCATCGGGACAGCCTCTGGAAACACCATATATTTT
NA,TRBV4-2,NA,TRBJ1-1,CASSPRQVSYTEAFF,TGTGCCAGCAGCCCGAGACAGGTTAGTTACACTGAAGCTTTCTTT
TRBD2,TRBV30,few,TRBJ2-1,CAWSRGLAGMNEQFF,TGTGCCTGGAGCCGCGGACTAGCGGGTATGAATGAGCAGTTCTTC
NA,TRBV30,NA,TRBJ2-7,CAWSGWEEQYF,TGTGCCTGGAGTGGGTGGGAGGAGCAGTACTTC
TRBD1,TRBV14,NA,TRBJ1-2,CASSQDRGNYYGYTF,TGTGCCAGCAGCCAAGACAGGGGGAACTACTATGGCTACACCTTC
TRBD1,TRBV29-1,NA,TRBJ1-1,CSVATGGNTEAFF,TGCAGCGTTGCAACAGGGGGGAACACTGAAGCTTTCTTT
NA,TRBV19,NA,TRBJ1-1,CASSIVGEATEAFF,TGTGCCAGTAGTATCGTGGGGGAGGCGACTGAAGCTTTCTTT
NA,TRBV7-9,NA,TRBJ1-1,CASRGGRVVEAFF,TGTGCCAGCAGAGGGGGAAGGGTGGTTGAAGCTTTCTTT
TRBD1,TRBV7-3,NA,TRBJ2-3,CASSQGDSFTDTQYF,TGTGCCAGCAGCCAAGGGGACAGCTTCACAGATACGCAGTATTTT
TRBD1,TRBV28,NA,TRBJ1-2,CASSPLRQGAGGYTF,TGTGCCAGCAGCCCTCTTCGACAGGGGGCAGGTGGCTACACCTTC
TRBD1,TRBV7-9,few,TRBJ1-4,CASSLRTGGNEKLFF,TGTGCCAGCAGCTTAAGAACAGGGGGCAATGAAAAACTGTTTTTT
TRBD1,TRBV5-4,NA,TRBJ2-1,CASSSGQIDNEQFF,TGTGCCAGCAGCTCGGGACAGATAGACAATGAGCAGTTCTTC
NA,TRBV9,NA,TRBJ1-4,CASSPADRATNEKLFF,TGTGCCAGCAGCCCAGCGGACAGAGCAACTAATGAAAAACTGTTTTTT
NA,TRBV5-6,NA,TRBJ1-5,CASSLSSSYQPQHF,TGTGCCAGCAGCTTAAGTAGTTCTTATCAGCCCCAGCATTTT
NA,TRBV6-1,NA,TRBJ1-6,CASSDPGNSPLHF,TGTGCCAGCAGTGACCCAGGGAATTCACCCCTCCACTTT
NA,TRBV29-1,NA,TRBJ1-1,CSAGAGRTEAFF,TGCAGCGCCGGGGCAGGGAGGACTGAAGCTTTCTTT
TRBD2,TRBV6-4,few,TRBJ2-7,CASSSGKIAVSYEQYF,TGTGCCAGCAGTAGCGGGAAGATAGCGGTGTCCTACGAGCAGTACTTC
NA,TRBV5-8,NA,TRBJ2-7,CASSPRTPPYEQYF,TGTGCCAGCAGCCCTCGGACACCTCCCTACGAGCAGTACTTC
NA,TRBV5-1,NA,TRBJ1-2,CASSLGQKDYGYTF,TGCGCCAGCAGCTTGGGACAGAAAGACTATGGCTACACCTTC
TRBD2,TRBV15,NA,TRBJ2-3,CATSRDPSGVRQYF,TGTGCCACCAGCAGAGATCCTAGCGGGGTAAGGCAGTATTTT
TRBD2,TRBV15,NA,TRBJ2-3,CATSRGGTNTDTQYF,TGTGCCACCAGCAGAGGGGGGACTAACACAGATACGCAGTATTTT
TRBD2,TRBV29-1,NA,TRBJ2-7,CSVLWREAYEQYF,TGCAGCGTATTGTGGCGGGAGGCCTACGAGCAGTACTTC
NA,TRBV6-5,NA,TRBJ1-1,CASSYGRRAFF,TGTGCCAGCAGTTACGGGCGCCGGGCTTTCTTT
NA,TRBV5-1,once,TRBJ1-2,CASSLSEGDLYGYTF,TGCGCCAGCAGCTTGTCCGAGGGCGACCTCTATGGCTACACCTTC
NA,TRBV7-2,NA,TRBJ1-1,CASILQALNTEAFF,TGTGCCAGCATTCTACAGGCCTTGAACACTGAAGCTTTCTTT
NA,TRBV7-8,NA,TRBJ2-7,CASSHSGIGVHEQYF,TGTGCCAGCAGCCATAGTGGTATCGGGGTCCACGAGCAGTACTTC
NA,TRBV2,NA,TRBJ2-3,CASEGFSTDTQYF,TGTGCCAGCGAGGGATTTAGCACAGATACGCAGTATTTT
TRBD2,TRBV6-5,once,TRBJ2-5,CASSYSSGGQETQYF,TGTGCCAGCAGTTACTCCAGCGGGGGGCAAGAGACCCAGTACTTC
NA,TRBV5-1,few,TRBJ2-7,CASSSDGDYEQYF,TGCGCCAGCAGCTCGGACGGTGACTACGAGCAGTACTTC
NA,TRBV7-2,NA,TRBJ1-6,CASSSRELYNSPLHF,TGTGCCAGCAGCTCCAGGGAACTCTATAATTCACCCCTCCACTTT
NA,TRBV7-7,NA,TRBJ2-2,CASSLASPPEGTGELFF,TGTGCTAGCAGCTTAGCGTCGCCTCCCGAGGGCACCGGGGAGCTGTTTTTT
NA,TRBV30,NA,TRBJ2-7,CAWSLGGYEQYF,TGTGCCTGGAGCTTAGGGGGCTACGAGCAGTACTTC
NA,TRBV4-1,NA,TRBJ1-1,CASSRRDIGWETEAFF,TGCGCCAGCAGCCGACGGGACATAGGGTGGGAGACTGAAGCTTTCTTT
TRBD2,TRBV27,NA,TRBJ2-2,CASSTQAGRYTGELFF,TGTGCCAGCAGTACCCAAGCGGGAAGGTACACCGGGGAGCTGTTTTTT
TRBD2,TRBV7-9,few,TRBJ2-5,CASSLASGRETQYF,TGTGCCAGCAGCTTAGCCAGCGGGAGAGAGACCCAGTACTTC
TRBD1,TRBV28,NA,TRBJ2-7,CASSWTGVSYEQYF,TGTGCCAGCAGTTGGACAGGGGTCTCCTACGAGCAGTACTTC
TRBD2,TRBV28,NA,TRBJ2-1,CASSPSGTIHEQFF,TGTGCCAGCAGTCCTTCCGGGACTATCCATGAGCAGTTCTTC
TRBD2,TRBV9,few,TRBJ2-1,CASSVGWGRVDDEQFF,TGTGCCAGCAGCGTAGGATGGGGGAGGGTCGATGATGAGCAGTTCTTC
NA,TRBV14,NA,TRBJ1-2,CASRPRGNYGYTF,TGTGCCAGCAGACCCAGGGGCAACTATGGCTACACCTTC
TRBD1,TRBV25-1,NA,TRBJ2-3,CASSETGDIADTQYF,TGTGCCAGCAGTGAAACAGGGGACATCGCAGATACGCAGTATTTT
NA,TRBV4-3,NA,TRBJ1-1,CASSQDRVGDNPEAFF,TGCGCCAGCAGCCAAGACAGGGTAGGAGACAACCCTGAAGCTTTCTTT
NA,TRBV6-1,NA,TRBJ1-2,CASSEAVRVNYGYTF,TGTGCCAGCAGTGAAGCCGTCAGGGTGAACTATGGCTACACCTTC
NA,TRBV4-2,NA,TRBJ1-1,CASSQDLYAEWTEAFF,TGTGCCAGCAGCCAAGATCTTTATGCAGAATGGACTGAAGCTTTCTTT